These T cell receptor beta chains were read from a single sample in a study of blood T cell repertoires in COVID-19. The table came from immunoSEQ multiplex PCR; TCRdb's copy has only in-frame clones and leaves some out. Of about 71,000 clones listed, roughly 88% were seen once; the top ten hold roughly 2.3%. The sample was peripheral blood. These receptors all stem from a human donor in a cohort sampled during active COVID-19. CDR3s include the opening cysteine and the closing phenylalanine or tryptophan. The D gene is left open where the match is weak. Clone size is shown for a subset of rows, as once, few, many or a class of expanded clone.

clone_size,d_call,v_call,j_call,cdr3_aa,cdr3_nt
.,.,TRBV5-6,TRBJ2-1,CASSLELLNEQFF,TGTGCCAGCAGCTTGGAACTGCTTAATGAGCAGTTCTTC
.,TRBD1,TRBV30,TRBJ1-5,CAWSGTGINQPQHF,TGTGCCTGGAGTGGGACAGGGATTAATCAGCCCCAGCATTTT
.,TRBD1,TRBV11-2,TRBJ1-6,CASSSWTGHSSPLHF,TGTGCCAGCAGCTCTTGGACAGGACATAGTTCACCCCTCCACTTT
once,TRBD2,TRBV11-2,TRBJ2-7,CASRRPSSGEQYF,TGTGCCAGCCGACGACCCTCTAGCGGCGAGCAGTACTTC
.,.,TRBV29-1,TRBJ2-3,CSVVGTYSSTDTQYF,TGCAGCGTGGTGGGGACATATTCTAGCACAGATACGCAGTATTTT
.,.,TRBV6-1,TRBJ1-5,CASSEGSASGPQHF,TGTGCCAGCAGTGAAGGGTCAGCTTCAGGACCCCAGCATTTT
.,TRBD1,TRBV27,TRBJ1-6,CASSYSTGGADSPLHF,TGTGCCAGCAGTTACTCTACAGGGGGGGCTGATTCACCCCTCCACTTT
.,.,TRBV7-3,TRBJ2-1,CASSLEVRNEQFF,TGTGCCAGCAGCTTAGAGGTGAGGAATGAGCAGTTCTTC
.,.,TRBV28,TRBJ1-4,CASSLQRFKGEKLFF,TGTGCCAGCAGTTTACAAAGGTTTAAGGGGGAAAAACTGTTTTTT
.,.,TRBV24-1,TRBJ2-1,CATSDLGPREDEQFF,TGTGCCACCAGTGATCTCGGCCCCAGGGAAGATGAGCAGTTCTTC
.,.,TRBV6-5,TRBJ1-4,CASTGGATNEKLFF,TGTGCCAGCACCGGGGGTGCAACTAATGAAAAACTGTTTTTT
.,TRBD1,TRBV5-1,TRBJ2-5,CASSLAGTGVAETQYF,TGCGCCAGCAGCTTGGCTGGGACAGGGGTAGCAGAGACCCAGTACTTC
once,.,TRBV7-3,TRBJ2-1,CASSSGYNEQFF,TGTGCCAGCAGCTCGGGCTACAATGAGCAGTTCTTC
.,TRBD2,TRBV3-1/TRBV3-2,TRBJ2-3,CASSQDPGGGQDTQYF,TGTGCCAGCAGCCAAGATCCGGGGGGGGGCCAAGATACGCAGTATTTT
.,.,TRBV30,TRBJ1-2,CAWSAGRGKEYGYTF,TGTGCCTGGAGTGCCGGGAGGGGGAAGGAATATGGCTACACCTTC
.,.,TRBV7-9,TRBJ2-5,CASSFRGETQYF,TGTGCCAGCAGCTTCAGAGGGGAGACCCAGTACTTC
few,TRBD2,TRBV28,TRBJ2-1,CASNSGGPYNEQFF,TGTGCCAGCAACAGCGGGGGGCCTTACAATGAGCAGTTCTTC